This is a list of T cell receptor beta chains from one sample in a study of cytomegalovirus exposure and HLA in healthy donors. Clones were read by immunoSEQ multiplex PCR, and TCRdb kept only the in-frame ones, dropping some. The table lists tens of thousands of clones, roughly 67% of them singletons. Material for sequencing was PBMCs. The origin of the receptors is a man aged 50 to 60 in good health and CMV-seronegative. Each CDR3 is given with its conserved first and last residue. A D gene is named only where the DNA matches it firmly. Clone sizes are given selectively: once, few, many, or a class where the clone is expanded.

clone_size: .; v_call: TRBV29-1; d_call: .; j_call: TRBJ1-1; cdr3_nt: TGCAGCGTTGAGGGCAGGGGCATGAACACTGAAGCTTTCTTT; cdr3_aa: CSVEGRGMNTEAFF
clone_size: .; v_call: TRBV15; d_call: .; j_call: TRBJ1-5; cdr3_nt: TGTGCCACCAGCCTCGAAAGCCAGCCCCAGCATTTT; cdr3_aa: CATSLESQPQHF
clone_size: .; v_call: TRBV28; d_call: .; j_call: TRBJ1-2; cdr3_nt: TGTGCCAGCAAAGTTGGCCCTGCTAACTATGGCTACACCTTC; cdr3_aa: CASKVGPANYGYTF
clone_size: .; v_call: TRBV7-8; d_call: TRBD1; j_call: TRBJ2-1; cdr3_nt: TGTGCCAGCAGCTTAGCTACCGGGACAGGGGTTTATGAGCAGTTCTTC; cdr3_aa: CASSLATGTGVYEQFF
clone_size: few; v_call: TRBV19; d_call: .; j_call: TRBJ1-2; cdr3_nt: TGTGCCAGTTACGAGGAGAGGTTGTTGTCTGGCTACACCTTC; cdr3_aa: CASYEERLLSGYTF
clone_size: few; v_call: TRBV6-5; d_call: .; j_call: TRBJ1-6; cdr3_nt: TGTGCCAGCGGCCGGGGAGGTGCTAGAGGCTCACCCCTCCACTTT; cdr3_aa: CASGRGGARGSPLHF
clone_size: few; v_call: TRBV9; d_call: TRBD2; j_call: TRBJ2-7; cdr3_nt: TGTGCCAGCAGCGTAACTAGCGGGGGGAATGAGGAGCAGTACTTC; cdr3_aa: CASSVTSGGNEEQYF
clone_size: .; v_call: TRBV27; d_call: .; j_call: TRBJ2-7; cdr3_nt: TGTGCCAGTAGTTCCGAGAGGGGGGGGGCATACGAGCAGTACTTC; cdr3_aa: CASSSERGGAYEQYF
clone_size: .; v_call: TRBV30; d_call: .; j_call: TRBJ1-1; cdr3_nt: TGTGCCTGGAGTGCGGACACTGAAGCTTTCTTT; cdr3_aa: CAWSADTEAFF
clone_size: .; v_call: TRBV5-1; d_call: TRBD1; j_call: TRBJ1-2; cdr3_nt: TGCGCCAGCAGCTTGGACCCGGCATGGACAGGGTCTAACTATGGCTACACCTTC; cdr3_aa: CASSLDPAWTGSNYGYTF
clone_size: .; v_call: TRBV7-2; d_call: .; j_call: TRBJ1-3; cdr3_nt: TGTGCCAGCAGACCCGGTGGCTCTGGAAACACCATATATTTT; cdr3_aa: CASRPGGSGNTIYF
clone_size: .; v_call: TRBV7-9; d_call: .; j_call: TRBJ2-1; cdr3_nt: TGTGCCAGCAGCTTAGCGGTGACAGGCCTGTTCTTC; cdr3_aa: CASSLAVTGLFF
clone_size: .; v_call: TRBV23-1; d_call: TRBD1; j_call: TRBJ1-4; cdr3_nt: TGCGCCAGCAGCCAAACCCCGGGACAGGGTACTGAAAAACTGTTTTTT; cdr3_aa: CASSQTPGQGTEKLFF
clone_size: .; v_call: TRBV9; d_call: TRBD2; j_call: TRBJ2-3; cdr3_nt: TGTGCCAGCAGCGGTGCTAGCGGGAATACGCAGTATTTT; cdr3_aa: CASSGASGNTQYF
clone_size: .; v_call: TRBV6-1; d_call: TRBD1; j_call: TRBJ2-1; cdr3_nt: TGTGCCAGCAGTAAAGATCCGGGACAGAAGTACAATGAGCAGTTCTTC; cdr3_aa: CASSKDPGQKYNEQFF
clone_size: .; v_call: TRBV7-3; d_call: .; j_call: TRBJ2-3; cdr3_nt: TGTGCCAGCAGCTCCCCCCTAGAGACAGATACGCAGTATTTT; cdr3_aa: CASSSPLETDTQYF
clone_size: once; v_call: TRBV9; d_call: TRBD2; j_call: TRBJ2-3; cdr3_nt: TGTGCCAGCAGCGTAGAAGGACTAGCGGGGGTGCGTGGAGATACGCAGTATTTT; cdr3_aa: CASSVEGLAGVRGDTQYF
clone_size: .; v_call: TRBV10-2; d_call: .; j_call: TRBJ1-5; cdr3_nt: TGCGCCAGCAGCTTGGGTACCGGGAGTCAGCCCCAGCATTTT; cdr3_aa: CASSLGTGSQPQHF
clone_size: .; v_call: TRBV5-4; d_call: TRBD2; j_call: TRBJ2-5; cdr3_nt: TGTGCCAGCAGCTTGGGACGTACTAGCGGGGGCCAAGAGACCCAGTACTTC; cdr3_aa: CASSLGRTSGGQETQYF
clone_size: few; v_call: TRBV11-2; d_call: .; j_call: TRBJ2-7; cdr3_nt: TGTGCCAGCAGCATCGCGGACAGAATACTCTCCTACGAGCAGTACTTC; cdr3_aa: CASSIADRILSYEQYF
clone_size: .; v_call: TRBV6-1; d_call: TRBD2; j_call: TRBJ2-3; cdr3_nt: TGTGCCAGCAGTGCCCTCCTGGGGGGGGTAGGAGATACGCAGTATTTT; cdr3_aa: CASSALLGGVGDTQYF
clone_size: few; v_call: TRBV6-5; d_call: .; j_call: TRBJ1-1; cdr3_nt: TGTGCCAGCAGTTACTCGACAGACCCGAACACTGAAGCTTTCTTT; cdr3_aa: CASSYSTDPNTEAFF
clone_size: .; v_call: TRBV2; d_call: TRBD2; j_call: TRBJ2-3; cdr3_nt: TGTGCCAGCAGTGTTGACCGAGCGGGGGGGCCAGATACGCAGTATTTT; cdr3_aa: CASSVDRAGGPDTQYF
clone_size: .; v_call: TRBV19; d_call: .; j_call: TRBJ2-3; cdr3_nt: TGTGCCAGTAGTATAGATCTCCGGCGCAGGGGCACAGATACGCAGTATTTT; cdr3_aa: CASSIDLRRRGTDTQYF
clone_size: few; v_call: TRBV5-1; d_call: TRBD1; j_call: TRBJ1-6; cdr3_nt: TGCGCCAGCAGCTTGGAGGGACAGGCGAATTCACCCCTCCACTTT; cdr3_aa: CASSLEGQANSPLHF
clone_size: few; v_call: TRBV7-9; d_call: .; j_call: TRBJ1-1; cdr3_nt: TGTGCCAGCAGCTTAAATCCCCTAATCGGGGGTCGGGGAGCTTTCTTT; cdr3_aa: CASSLNPLIGGRGAFF
clone_size: .; v_call: TRBV6-5; d_call: .; j_call: TRBJ2-7; cdr3_nt: TGTGCCAGCAGTTACTCTCCAGGGGCGAGCTCCTACGAGCAGTACTTC; cdr3_aa: CASSYSPGASSYEQYF
clone_size: .; v_call: TRBV7-9; d_call: .; j_call: TRBJ1-2; cdr3_nt: TGTTCCAGCAGCTTAGGGCAGGGTGGCTACACCTTC; cdr3_aa: CSSSLGQGGYTF
clone_size: .; v_call: TRBV9; d_call: .; j_call: TRBJ2-1; cdr3_nt: TGTGCCAGCAGCTCAGAGGGGACTTTTTACAATGAGCAGTTCTTC; cdr3_aa: CASSSEGTFYNEQFF
clone_size: once; v_call: TRBV9; d_call: .; j_call: TRBJ1-4; cdr3_nt: TGTGCCAGCAGTCGTGAAGGCACAGGAGCCAATGAAAAACTGTTTTTT; cdr3_aa: CASSREGTGANEKLFF
clone_size: .; v_call: TRBV11-2; d_call: TRBD1; j_call: TRBJ2-3; cdr3_nt: TGTGCCAGCAGCTTAGGCAGGGGGACAGGGGTTCACACAGATACGCAGTATTTT; cdr3_aa: CASSLGRGTGVHTDTQYF
clone_size: few; v_call: TRBV6-5; d_call: .; j_call: TRBJ1-1; cdr3_nt: TGTGCCAGCAGTTACTCGAAGAGATACAGGAACACTGAAGCTTTCTTT; cdr3_aa: CASSYSKRYRNTEAFF
clone_size: once; v_call: TRBV11-2; d_call: TRBD1; j_call: TRBJ2-5; cdr3_nt: TGTGCCAGCAGCTCCATTCGACGTTTGGCGCAGGGGGAAGAGACCCAGTACTTC; cdr3_aa: CASSSIRRLAQGEETQYF
clone_size: .; v_call: TRBV5-4; d_call: .; j_call: TRBJ2-2; cdr3_nt: TGTGCCAGCAGCCTGGGGGGGGGCAGGAGCACCGGGGAGCTGTTTTTT; cdr3_aa: CASSLGGGRSTGELFF
clone_size: .; v_call: TRBV6-4; d_call: .; j_call: TRBJ2-7; cdr3_nt: TGTGCCAGCTCCCAGGGTGCATTTACCCCCTACGAGCAGTACTTC; cdr3_aa: CASSQGAFTPYEQYF
clone_size: .; v_call: TRBV7-9; d_call: TRBD1; j_call: TRBJ1-2; cdr3_nt: TGTGCCAGCAGCTTAGTCCAGGGGGGTACTGGCTACACCTTC; cdr3_aa: CASSLVQGGTGYTF
clone_size: .; v_call: TRBV10-2; d_call: .; j_call: TRBJ2-7; cdr3_nt: TGCGCCAGCAGTGATCGGACAAGGAGCTCCTACGAGCAGTACTTC; cdr3_aa: CASSDRTRSSYEQYF
clone_size: .; v_call: TRBV5-1; d_call: .; j_call: TRBJ1-3; cdr3_nt: TGCGCCAGCAGCCGGGAGACAGGAAACACCATATATTTT; cdr3_aa: CASSRETGNTIYF
clone_size: few; v_call: TRBV5-6; d_call: .; j_call: TRBJ2-2; cdr3_nt: TGTGCCAGCAGCCGACCTAGGACAGAAAACACCGGGGAGCTGTTTTTT; cdr3_aa: CASSRPRTENTGELFF
clone_size: .; v_call: TRBV15; d_call: .; j_call: TRBJ1-2; cdr3_nt: TGTGCCACCAGCAGAGATCGGGTATATGGCTACACCTTC; cdr3_aa: CATSRDRVYGYTF
clone_size: .; v_call: TRBV23-1; d_call: .; j_call: TRBJ1-3; cdr3_nt: TGCGCCAGCAGTCCTCGGGACTCCTGGTACTCTGGAAACACCATATATTTT; cdr3_aa: CASSPRDSWYSGNTIYF
clone_size: .; v_call: TRBV5-6; d_call: .; j_call: TRBJ1-5; cdr3_nt: TGTGCCAGCAGCTCGTACAGAGTCGACCAGCCCCAGCATTTT; cdr3_aa: CASSSYRVDQPQHF
clone_size: .; v_call: TRBV7-9; d_call: TRBD1; j_call: TRBJ2-2; cdr3_nt: TGTGCCAGCAGCCCTACGATGGACAGGGGTAGAGGGGAGCTGTTTTTT; cdr3_aa: CASSPTMDRGRGELFF
clone_size: few; v_call: TRBV20-1; d_call: .; j_call: TRBJ2-5; cdr3_nt: TGCAGTGGAGGGTATGGAGAGACCCAGTACTTC; cdr3_aa: CSGGYGETQYF
clone_size: .; v_call: TRBV7-6; d_call: .; j_call: TRBJ2-5; cdr3_nt: TGTGCCAGCAGCTTAGTCTTCCTAGTGGAAGAGACCCAGTACTTC; cdr3_aa: CASSLVFLVEETQYF
clone_size: .; v_call: TRBV6-1; d_call: TRBD2; j_call: TRBJ2-7; cdr3_nt: TGTGCCAGCAGTGCCTCACTAGCGGGGGGGCTGTACGAGCAGTACTTC; cdr3_aa: CASSASLAGGLYEQYF
clone_size: .; v_call: TRBV6-6; d_call: TRBD1; j_call: TRBJ2-7; cdr3_nt: TGTGCCAGCACCCCCAAGGGACAGGGGTACGAGCAGTACTTC; cdr3_aa: CASTPKGQGYEQYF
clone_size: .; v_call: TRBV30; d_call: .; j_call: TRBJ2-5; cdr3_nt: TGTGCCTGGAGTTCGGGTTTCCGTCCAGAGACCCAGTACTTC; cdr3_aa: CAWSSGFRPETQYF
clone_size: .; v_call: TRBV28; d_call: .; j_call: TRBJ2-7; cdr3_nt: TGTGCCAGCAGTCTGACATCCTACGAGCAGTACTTC; cdr3_aa: CASSLTSYEQYF
clone_size: .; v_call: TRBV19; d_call: TRBD1; j_call: TRBJ2-4; cdr3_nt: TGTGCCAGTACCCCTTCCAGCCAGGGGGCGGAGAACATTCAGTACTTC; cdr3_aa: CASTPSSQGAENIQYF
clone_size: .; v_call: TRBV15; d_call: .; j_call: TRBJ1-2; cdr3_nt: TGTGCCACCAGCATAGGTAGAGGTGCCTATGGCTACACCTTC; cdr3_aa: CATSIGRGAYGYTF
clone_size: .; v_call: TRBV9; d_call: TRBD2; j_call: TRBJ2-5; cdr3_nt: TGTGCCAGCAGCGTAGCGGGGGGGGAGGAGACCCAGTACTTC; cdr3_aa: CASSVAGGEETQYF
clone_size: .; v_call: TRBV6-5; d_call: .; j_call: TRBJ2-1; cdr3_nt: TGTGCCAGCGGTGACCGGCGGGAGCAGTTCTTC; cdr3_aa: CASGDRREQFF